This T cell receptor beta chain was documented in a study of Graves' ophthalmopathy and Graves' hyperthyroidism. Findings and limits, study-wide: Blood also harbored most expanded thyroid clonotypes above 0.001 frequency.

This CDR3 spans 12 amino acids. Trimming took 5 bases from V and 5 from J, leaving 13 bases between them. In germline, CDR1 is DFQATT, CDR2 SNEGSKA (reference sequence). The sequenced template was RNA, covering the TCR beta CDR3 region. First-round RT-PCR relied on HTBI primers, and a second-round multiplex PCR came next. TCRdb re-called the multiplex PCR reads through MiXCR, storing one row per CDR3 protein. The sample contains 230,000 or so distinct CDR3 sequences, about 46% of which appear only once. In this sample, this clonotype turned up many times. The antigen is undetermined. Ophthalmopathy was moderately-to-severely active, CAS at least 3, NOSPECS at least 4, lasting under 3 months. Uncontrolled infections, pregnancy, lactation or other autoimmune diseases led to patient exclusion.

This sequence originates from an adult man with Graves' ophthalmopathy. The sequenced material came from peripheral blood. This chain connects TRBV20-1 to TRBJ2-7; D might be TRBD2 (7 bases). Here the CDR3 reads CSAGGGQNEQYF. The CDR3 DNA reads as TGCAGTGCTGGGGGGGGGCAGAACGAGCAGTACTTC.